This T cell receptor beta chain was profiled in a study of CD8 T cells in Susac syndrome. Study observations and caveats: Clonal expansion was absent from the CD4+ T cell repertoires in Susac syndrome.

Note on this clonotype: Its cognate antigen is unknown.

CDR3 length: 14 amino acids. Germline V lookup: CDR1 LNHNV, CDR2 YYDKDF (reference sequence). V lost 1 base to trimming and J lost 3 bases, with 9 bases between them. cDNA came from about 0.5 to 1 ug RNA primed by random hexamers. Coverage of TCR beta CDR3 amplification by immunoSEQ multiplex PCR extended to 54 Vbeta and 13 Jbeta. TCRdb independently ran MiXCR on the immunoSEQ multiplex PCR reads; one entry per CDR3 protein. The data show over 150,000 distinct CDR3 sequences, approximately 95% seen once. All included Susac syndrome patients satisfied recently defined diagnostic criteria for definite or probable disease.

Sequenced material: CD4+ T cells from PBMCs. The rearrangement joins TRBV15 to TRBJ2-5; the D call may be TRBD1 or TRBD2 (6 bases each). The sequence derives from a human donor with Susac syndrome. The CDR3: CATSRGRGEETQYF. CDR3 bases: TGTGCCACCAGCAGAGGAAGGGGGGAAGAGACCCAGTACTTC.